Reported below is one T cell receptor (beta chain). The antigen it binds to is not known. Sequencer: NextSeq 550. The Human TCR Profiling Kit (MiLaboratory) was used to make UMI-labeled 5' RACE TRB cDNA libraries. The full amount of extracted RNA was used for cDNA synthesis, and the full amount of resulting cDNA was used for PCR amplification. Libraries were prepared in parallel using an identical number of PCR cycles. In the source study's methods: MIGEC and MiXCR extracted about 54,000 +/- 9,700 unique UMI-labeled TRB cDNA molecules per library, requiring at least two reads per UMI. Each library averaged around 40,000 +/- 10,000 functional in-frame TRB CDR3 nucleotide clonotypes without stop codons. After each sample was downsampled to 5000 UMI-labeled TRB molecules, VDJtools was used to calculate diversity metrics such as normalized Shannon-Wiener and Chao1. Clonotype-size-weighted physicochemical properties of the central five CDR3 residues (interaction energy, strength, volume and Kidera factor 4) were computed in VDJtools. TCRdb reprocessed the reads, reporting each CDR3 protein sequence once and no DNA. For this entry, the V and J calls and clone size follow TCRdb and not the study's own pipeline. The sample table includes about 38,000 distinct CDR3 sequences. Roughly 14% of the sample lies in the top ten.

For every CD8+ T cell subset, around 300,000 cells were flow-sorted straight into RLT lysis buffer, and each subset was sorted in triplicate. Standard density gradient centrifugation was used to isolate peripheral blood mononuclear cells from buffy coats. Total RNA was extracted from sorted cells using an RNeasy Mini Kit. This record comes from a study of CXCR3-negative and CXCR3-positive naive CD8 T cells (dated by TCRdb to between 2018 and 2021). For context, the study as a whole: In total, roughly 140 million TRB reads were obtained, which works out to roughly 1.5 +/- 0.3 million reads per library. Diversity and physicochemical repertoire analyses covered some eleven donors pooled from two independent experiments. The TRBV-TRBJ cluster analysis covered naive subsets from 5 or 6 donors and memory cells from 3 donors. Overall results and qualifications from the work: Because surface CD5, which has been linked to self-reactivity in mice, was comparable between naive subsets, TCR interaction strength was also inferred from TRB CDR3 physicochemical properties. Similar TRBV-TRBJ usage was shown by naive CXCR3-negative and CXCR3-positive cells from the same donor, whereas distinct patterns were shown by memory cells. Freshly isolated PBMCs were used for most assays because CXCR3 expression went down partially after cryopreservation. Both naive subsets had comparably high repertoire diversity, while memory CD8+ T cells had much lower repertoire diversity.

This receptor was identified in a human donor in good health. Some clones in this sample may be carry-over from other donors' samples. The sample was memory CD8+ T cells from blood. Sample cell subset or site, as interpreted from the label and publication: conventional CD8+ memory T cells (TMEM), sorted as controls.

CDR3 region: CASSRSETQYF. Recombination linked TRBV13 to TRBJ2-5. The CDR3 covers 11 residues, taking in both the cysteine and the phenylalanine. The DNA sequence is not available. The germline V gene (reference sequence) gives CDR1 as PRHDT and CDR2 as FYEKMQ.